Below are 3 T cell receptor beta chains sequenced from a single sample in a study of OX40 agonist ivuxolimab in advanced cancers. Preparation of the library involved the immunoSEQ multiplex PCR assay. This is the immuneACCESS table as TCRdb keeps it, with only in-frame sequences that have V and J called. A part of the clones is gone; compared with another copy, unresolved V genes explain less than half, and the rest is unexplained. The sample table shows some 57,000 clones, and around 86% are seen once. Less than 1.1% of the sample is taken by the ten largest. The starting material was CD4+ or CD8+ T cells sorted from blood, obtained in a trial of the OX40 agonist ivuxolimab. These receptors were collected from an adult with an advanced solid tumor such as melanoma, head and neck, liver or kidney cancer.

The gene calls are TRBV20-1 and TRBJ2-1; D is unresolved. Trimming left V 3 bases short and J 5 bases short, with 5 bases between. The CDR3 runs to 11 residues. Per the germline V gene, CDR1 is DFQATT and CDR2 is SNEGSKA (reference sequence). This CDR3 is CSASKDNEQFF. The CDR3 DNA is TGCAGTGCTAGCAAGGACAATGAGCAGTTCTTC.

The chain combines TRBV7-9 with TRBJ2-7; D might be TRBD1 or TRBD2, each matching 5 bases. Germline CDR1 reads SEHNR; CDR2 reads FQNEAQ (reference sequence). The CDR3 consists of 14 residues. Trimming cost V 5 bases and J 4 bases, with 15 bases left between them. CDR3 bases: TGTGCCAGCAGCCCGGGGCCTGCGGCTTACGAGCAGTACTTC. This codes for CASSPGPAAYEQYF.

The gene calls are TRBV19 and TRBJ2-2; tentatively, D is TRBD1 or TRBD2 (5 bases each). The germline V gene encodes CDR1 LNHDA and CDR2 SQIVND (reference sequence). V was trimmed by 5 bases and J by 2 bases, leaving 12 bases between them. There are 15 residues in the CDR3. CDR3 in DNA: TGTGCCAGTAGTTCCCGGGACCTTAACACCGGGGAGCTGTTTTTT. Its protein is CASSSRDLNTGELFF.